This T cell receptor (beta chain) was sequenced in a study of cytomegalovirus exposure and HLA in healthy donors. As concerns this clone: The antigen remains unidentified. Its ends do not fully match the called genes, so a read error is possible.

Germline CDR1 and CDR2: SEHNR and FQNEAQ (reference sequence). The CDR3 totals 16 residues. Healthy bone marrow donors supplied every sample. Primers for the PCR totalled 60 Vbeta and 13 Jbeta. The data were produced by immunoSEQ multiplex PCR, yet TCRdb's version contains in-frame clones alone and is incomplete. The sample shows 150,000 to 200,000 clones, 62% of them seen only once. Findings and caveats of the study: Productive status was seen about 90% or about 30% of the time for most TCR beta V segments in an earlier analysis. No immune exposure information besides CMV serostatus was available.

Source material: PBMCs. The TCR comes from a man aged 35-49 years in good health and CMV-seronegative. The chain employs TRBV7-9 and TRBJ2-7; 8 bases line up with TRBD1. In DNA form, the CDR3 reads TGTTCCAGCAGCCCCCGGACAGGGCCCCGGATTTGGGAGCAGTACTTC. Its translation: CSSSPRTGPRIWEQYF.